This entry features one TCR beta chain sequence. Antigen unknown. The CDR3 covers 14 residues. Trimming pared 8 bases from V and 3 bases from J, leaving 16 bases between. The germline CDR1 and CDR2 sequences are MNHEY and SVGAGI. With constant-segment primers, 5'RACE yielded cDNA libraries of TCR alpha and TCR beta that carried sample barcodes and UMIs. TCRdb re-derived calls from the 5' RACE reads in MiXCR, one entry per CDR3 protein. This table has 55,000 to 75,000 distinct CDR3 sequences, 25% to 35% appearing once. The record originates from a study of T-cell memory formation after mild COVID-19. Study at large: Clusters were largely donor specific. Study-wide results and limits: Pre-infection memory showed some responding clones, and this suggested that cross-reactive memory joined. What remained unconfirmed was the SARS-CoV-2 specificity of second-wave clones peaking on day 37.

This rearrangement joins TRBV6-5 to TRBJ1-1; D is ambiguous. This TCR derives from a man aged 18 to 29 who had mild COVID-19 (a few samples of this study predate the infection). Cell type and time point are not known. The specimen was PBMCs or a T cell subset sorted from them (not recorded which). CDR3: CASGTGPPDTEAFF. The CDR3 region has the DNA TGTGCCAGCGGCACCGGGCCCCCGGACACTGAAGCTTTCTTT.